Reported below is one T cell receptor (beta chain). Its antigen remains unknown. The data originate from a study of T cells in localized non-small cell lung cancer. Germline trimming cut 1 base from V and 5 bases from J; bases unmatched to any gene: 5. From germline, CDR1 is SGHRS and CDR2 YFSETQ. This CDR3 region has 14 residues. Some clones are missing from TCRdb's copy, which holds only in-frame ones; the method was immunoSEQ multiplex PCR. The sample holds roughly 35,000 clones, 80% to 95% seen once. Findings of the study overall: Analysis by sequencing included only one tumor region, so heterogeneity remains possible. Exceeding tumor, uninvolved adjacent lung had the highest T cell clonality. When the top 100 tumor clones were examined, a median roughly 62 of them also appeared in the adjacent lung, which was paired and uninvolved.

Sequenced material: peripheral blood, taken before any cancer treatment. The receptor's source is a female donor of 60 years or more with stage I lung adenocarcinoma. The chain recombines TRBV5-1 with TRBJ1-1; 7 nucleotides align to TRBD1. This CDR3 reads CASSLRQGETEAFF. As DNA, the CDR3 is TGCGCCAGCAGCTTGCGACAGGGTGAGACTGAAGCTTTCTTT.